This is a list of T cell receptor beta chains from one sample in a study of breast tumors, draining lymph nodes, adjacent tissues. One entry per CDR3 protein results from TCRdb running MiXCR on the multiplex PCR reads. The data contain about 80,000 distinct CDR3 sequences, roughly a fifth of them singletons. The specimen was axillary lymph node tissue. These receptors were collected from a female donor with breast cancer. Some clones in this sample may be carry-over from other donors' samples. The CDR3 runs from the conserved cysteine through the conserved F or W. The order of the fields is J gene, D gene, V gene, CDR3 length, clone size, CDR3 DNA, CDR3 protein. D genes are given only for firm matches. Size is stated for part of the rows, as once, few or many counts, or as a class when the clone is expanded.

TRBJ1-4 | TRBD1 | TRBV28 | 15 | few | TGTGCCAGCCCCTACGATACAGGGGGCGGCGAAAAACTGTTTTTT | CASPYDTGGGEKLFF
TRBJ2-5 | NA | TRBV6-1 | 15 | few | TGTGCCTCACAGATCCTCCCAGGGTGGCAAGAGACCCAGTACTTC | CASQILPGWQETQYF
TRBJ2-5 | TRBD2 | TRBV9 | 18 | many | TGTGCCAGCAGCGTAGGGAGCAGAGCGGGAGGGCCGTTTGAGACCCAGTACTTC | CASSVGSRAGGPFETQYF
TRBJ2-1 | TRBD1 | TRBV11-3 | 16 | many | TGTGCCAGCAGCCTACTAGGGGACAGCTCCTACAATGAGCAGTTCTTC | CASSLLGDSSYNEQFF
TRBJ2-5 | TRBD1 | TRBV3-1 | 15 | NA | TGTGCCGGCAGCCCCATACAGGGGCCTAAAGAGACCCAGTACTTC | CAGSPIQGPKETQYF
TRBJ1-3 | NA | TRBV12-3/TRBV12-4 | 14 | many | TGTGCCAGCAGTTCGACCCTCTCTGGAAACACCATATATTTT | CASSSTLSGNTIYF
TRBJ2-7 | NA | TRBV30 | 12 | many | TGTGCCTGGAGTACGGGAGCCTACGAGCAGTACTTC | CAWSTGAYEQYF
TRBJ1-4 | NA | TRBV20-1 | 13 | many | TGCAGTGCTAGGGGCATATCTAATGAAAAACTGTTTTTT | CSARGISNEKLFF
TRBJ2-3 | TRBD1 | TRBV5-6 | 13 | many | TGTGCCAGCAGCAAAACAGGGGGAGGTACGCAGTATTTT | CASSKTGGGTQYF
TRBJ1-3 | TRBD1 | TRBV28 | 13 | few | TGTGCCAGCAGTCTGGGGACAGAGAACACCATATATTTT | CASSLGTENTIYF
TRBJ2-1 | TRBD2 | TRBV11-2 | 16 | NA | TGTGCCAGCAGCTTAGAGGGGGGGGGAAGGTGGGATGAGCAGTTCTTC | CASSLEGGGRWDEQFF
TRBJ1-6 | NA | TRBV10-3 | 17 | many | TGTGCCATCAGTGTTAGGCCCTCCGGGAGCTATAATTCACCCCTCCACTTT | CAISVRPSGSYNSPLHF
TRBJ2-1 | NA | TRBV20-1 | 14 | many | TGCAGTGCTATCCCGGACCCCGGTGGCAATGAGCAGTTCTTC | CSAIPDPGGNEQFF
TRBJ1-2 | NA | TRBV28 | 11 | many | TGTGCCAGCAGTTTAAGGAGAGGCTACACCTTC | CASSLRRGYTF
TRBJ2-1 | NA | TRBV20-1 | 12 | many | TGCAGTGCTAGGGGGACATTGTGGGAGCAGTTCTTC | CSARGTLWEQFF
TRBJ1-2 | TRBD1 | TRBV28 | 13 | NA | TGTGCCAGCAGTCCCCTTAAAGGGGGCGGCTACACCTTC | CASSPLKGGGYTF
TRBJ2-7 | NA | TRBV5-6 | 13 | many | TGTGCCAGCAGCTCGACGGTCGACTACGAGCAGTACTTC | CASSSTVDYEQYF
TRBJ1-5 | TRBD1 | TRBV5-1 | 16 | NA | TGCGCCAACAGCTTGGGACAGGGCTGTAGCAATCAGCCCCAGCATTTT | CANSLGQGCSNQPQHF
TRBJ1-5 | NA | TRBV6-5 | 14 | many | TGTGCCAGCAGTTACTCTCGGGGGCGGCAGCCCCAGCATTTT | CASSYSRGRQPQHF
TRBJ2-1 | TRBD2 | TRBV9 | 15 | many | TGTGCCAGCAGCGTAGACGGGAGGGCCAGTAATGAGCAGTTCTTC | CASSVDGRASNEQFF
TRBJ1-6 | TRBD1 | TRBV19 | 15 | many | TGTGCCAGTAGTGCACAGGGGAATACGGATTCACCCCTCCACTTT | CASSAQGNTDSPLHF
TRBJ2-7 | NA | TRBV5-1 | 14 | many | TGCGCCAGCAGCTACGGGACTGGGACATACGAGCAGTACTTC | CASSYGTGTYEQYF
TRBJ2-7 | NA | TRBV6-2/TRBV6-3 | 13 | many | TGTGCCAGCACCGACCCCGCCCCTTACGAGCAGTACTTC | CASTDPAPYEQYF
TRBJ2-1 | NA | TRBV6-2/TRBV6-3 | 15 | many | TGTGCCAGCAGGGATTTACAGGGCAAACACAATGAGCAGTTCTTC | CASRDLQGKHNEQFF
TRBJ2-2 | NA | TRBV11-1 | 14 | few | TGTGCCAGCAGCCAGACTAGGAAACCCGGGGAGCTGTTTTTT | CASSQTRKPGELFF
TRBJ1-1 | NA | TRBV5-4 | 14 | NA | TGTGCCAGCAGCTTACAGGGAGCGAACACTGAAGCTTTCTTT | CASSLQGANTEAFF
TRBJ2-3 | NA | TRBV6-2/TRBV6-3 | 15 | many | TGTGCCAGCAGTTGGGACTCTACAAGCACAGATACGCAGTATTTT | CASSWDSTSTDTQYF
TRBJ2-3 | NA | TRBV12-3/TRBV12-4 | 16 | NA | TGTGCCAGCAGTTTATTGGCGGGCGGCCTGGGGGAGACGCAGTATTTT | CASSLLAGGLGETQYF
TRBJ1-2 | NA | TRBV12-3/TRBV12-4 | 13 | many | TGTGCCAGCAGTTTAGGGGGCGCGGGTGGCTACACCTTC | CASSLGGAGGYTF
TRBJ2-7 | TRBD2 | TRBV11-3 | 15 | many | TGTGCCAGCAAGGAGGCGGGAGGTATACCCTACGAGCAGTACTTC | CASKEAGGIPYEQYF
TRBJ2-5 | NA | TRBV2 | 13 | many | TGTGCCAGCAGCCGGGACTGGCGGGAGACCCAGTACTTC | CASSRDWRETQYF
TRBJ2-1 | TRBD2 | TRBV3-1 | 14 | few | TGTGCCAGCAGCCTTCGGGAGGCCTACAATGAGCAGTTCTTC | CASSLREAYNEQFF
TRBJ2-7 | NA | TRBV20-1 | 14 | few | TGCAGTGCTAGGGGGGGGGGGGGCTTCCACGAGCAGTACTTC | CSARGGGGFHEQYF
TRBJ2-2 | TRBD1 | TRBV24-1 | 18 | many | TGTGCCACCAGTGTCTTACTTAATCGGGACAGGGGTGCCGGGGAGCTGTTTTTT | CATSVLLNRDRGAGELFF
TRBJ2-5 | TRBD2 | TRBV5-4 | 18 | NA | TGTGCCAGCAGCTTGGGGACTAGCGGGATGGGGATCGGGGAGACCCAGTACTTC | CASSLGTSGMGIGETQYF
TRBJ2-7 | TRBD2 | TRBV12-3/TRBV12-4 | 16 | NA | TGTGCCAGCAGTACCACGAGCGGGAGAGGCCGCTACGAGCAGTACTTC | CASSTTSGRGRYEQYF
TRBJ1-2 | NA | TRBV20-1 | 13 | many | TGCAGTGCTAGAGATGCCAGGGTCCATGGCTACACCTTC | CSARDARVHGYTF
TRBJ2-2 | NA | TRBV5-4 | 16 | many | TGTGCCAGCAGCCGTACAGCAGGGACCCCCACCGGGGAGCTGTTTTTT | CASSRTAGTPTGELFF
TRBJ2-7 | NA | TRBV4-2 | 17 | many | TGTGCCAGCAGCCAAGGTTTCTCAACAGTGAGCTCCTACGAGCAGTACTTC | CASSQGFSTVSSYEQYF
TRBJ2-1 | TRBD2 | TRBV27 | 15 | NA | TGTGCCAGCAGTTACGGGAGGGCCATGGACAATGAGCAGTTCTTC | CASSYGRAMDNEQFF
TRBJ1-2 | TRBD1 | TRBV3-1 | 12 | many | TGTGCCAGCAGCGACAGGGGGCATGGCTACACCTTC | CASSDRGHGYTF
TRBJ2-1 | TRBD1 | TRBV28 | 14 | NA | TGTGCCAGCAGTTCAGGGGGCAGTAGGAATGAGCAGTTCTTC | CASSSGGSRNEQFF
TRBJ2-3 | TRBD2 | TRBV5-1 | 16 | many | TGCGCCAGCAGCTACGGGACTAGCGGGAGCACAGATACGCAGTATTTT | CASSYGTSGSTDTQYF
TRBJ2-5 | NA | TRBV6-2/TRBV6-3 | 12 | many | TGTGCCAGCAGCCCCGCTGAAGAGACCCAGTACTTC | CASSPAEETQYF
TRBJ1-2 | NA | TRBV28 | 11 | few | TGTGCCAGCACCCAGAGGGGGAGCTACACCTTC | CASTQRGSYTF
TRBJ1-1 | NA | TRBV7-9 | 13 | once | TGTGCCAGCAGCTTAGGGGCTGGGACTGAAGCTTTCTTT | CASSLGAGTEAFF
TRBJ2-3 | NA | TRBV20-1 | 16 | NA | TGCAGTGCTACCCTTAAAGCCACGTCAAATACAGATACGCAGTGTTTT | CSATLKATSNTDTQCF
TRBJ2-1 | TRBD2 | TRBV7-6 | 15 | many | TGTGCCAGCATCACCGGGACTAGTGGGGTGGGTGAGCAGTTCTTC | CASITGTSGVGEQFF
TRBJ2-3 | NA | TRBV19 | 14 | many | TGTGCCAGTAGTATGGGCAGCAGCACAGATACGCAGTATTTT | CASSMGSSTDTQYF
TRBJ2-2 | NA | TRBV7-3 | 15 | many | TGTGCCAGCAGCTTAGCAGCGCAGAACACCGGGGAGCTGTTTTTT | CASSLAAQNTGELFF
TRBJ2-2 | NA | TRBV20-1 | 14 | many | TGCAGTTTAAGAGGAGGGGGCGCGGACGGGGAGCTGTTTTTT | CSLRGGGADGELFF
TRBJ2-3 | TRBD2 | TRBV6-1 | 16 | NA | TGTGCCGGCCCGAGGTGGGAGGGAGCGAGCACAGATACGCAGTATTTT | CAGPRWEGASTDTQYF
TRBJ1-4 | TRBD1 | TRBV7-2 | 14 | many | TGTGCCAGCAGCTTAGGGACAGGGGGTGAAAAACTGTTTTTT | CASSLGTGGEKLFF
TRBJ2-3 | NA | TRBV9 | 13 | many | TGTGCCAGCAGCCGGCTTGGCACAGATACGCAGTATTTT | CASSRLGTDTQYF
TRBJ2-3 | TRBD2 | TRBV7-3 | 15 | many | TGTGCCAGCAGCTCGCAGGGACTAGTCGCAGATACGCAGTATTTT | CASSSQGLVADTQYF